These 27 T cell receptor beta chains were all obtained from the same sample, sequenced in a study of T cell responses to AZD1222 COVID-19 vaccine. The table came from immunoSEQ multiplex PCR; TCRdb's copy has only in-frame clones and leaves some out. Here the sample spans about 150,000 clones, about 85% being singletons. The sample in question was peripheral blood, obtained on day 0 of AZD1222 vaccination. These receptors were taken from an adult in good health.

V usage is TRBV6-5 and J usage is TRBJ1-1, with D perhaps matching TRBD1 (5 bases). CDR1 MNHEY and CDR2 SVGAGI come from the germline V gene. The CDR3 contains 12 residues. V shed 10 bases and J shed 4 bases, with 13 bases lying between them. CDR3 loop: CAIGEGRTEAFF. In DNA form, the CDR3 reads TGTGCCATCGGGGAGGGGCGCACTGAAGCTTTCTTT.

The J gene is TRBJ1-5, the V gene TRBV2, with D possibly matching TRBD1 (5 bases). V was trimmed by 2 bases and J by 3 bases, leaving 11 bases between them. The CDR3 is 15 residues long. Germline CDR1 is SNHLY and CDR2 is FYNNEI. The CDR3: CASSEQSGSNQPQHF. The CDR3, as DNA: TGTGCCAGCAGTGAACAATCAGGGTCCAATCAGCCCCAGCATTTT.

The CDR3 nucleotides are TGTGCCAGCAGCCTACAGGGGGCGGGCACAGATACGCAGTATTTT. Amino acid sequence: CASSLQGAGTDTQYF. The rearrangement uses TRBV7-2 and TRBJ2-3, with 9 bases lining up with TRBD1. Per the germline V gene, CDR1 is SGHTA and CDR2 is FQGNSA. V gave up 5 bases and J gave up 1 base; unmatched junction bases: 4. The CDR3 length is 15 residues.

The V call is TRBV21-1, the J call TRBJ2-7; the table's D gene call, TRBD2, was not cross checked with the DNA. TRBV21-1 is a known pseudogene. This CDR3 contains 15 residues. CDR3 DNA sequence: TGTGCCAGCATCCCTGGGGGGGGCAACAGCTACGAGCAGTACTTC. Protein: CASIPGGGNSYEQYF.

CDR3 in DNA: TGCAGTGCTAGTTTCGGGGGGGCAGATACGCAGTATTTT. It codes for CSASFGGADTQYF. The rearrangement joins TRBV20-1 to TRBJ2-3, with 8 positions matching TRBD2. Germline lookup yields CDR1 DFQATT and CDR2 SNEGSKA (reference sequence). CDR3 length equals 13 residues. Losses at the gene ends were 3 bases for V and 4 bases for J; bases not matched to a gene: 3.

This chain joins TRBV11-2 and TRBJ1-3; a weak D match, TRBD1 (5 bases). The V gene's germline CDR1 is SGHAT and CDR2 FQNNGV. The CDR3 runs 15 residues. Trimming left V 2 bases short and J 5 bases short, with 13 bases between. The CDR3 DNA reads TGTGCCAGCAGCTTAAACAGGAACGCACGAAACACCATATATTTT. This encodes CASSLNRNARNTIYF. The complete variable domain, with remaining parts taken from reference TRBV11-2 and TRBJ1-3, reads EAGVAQSPRYKIIEKRQSVAFWCNPISGHATLYWYQQILGQGPKLLIQFQNNGVVDDSQLPKDRFSAERLKGVDSTLKIQPAKLEDSAVYLCASSLNRNARNTIYFGEGSWLTVV.

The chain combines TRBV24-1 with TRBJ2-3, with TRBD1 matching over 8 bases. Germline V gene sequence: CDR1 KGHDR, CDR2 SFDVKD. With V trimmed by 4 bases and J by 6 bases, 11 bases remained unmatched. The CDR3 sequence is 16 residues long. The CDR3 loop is CATSDPGTGTPDTQYF. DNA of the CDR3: TGTGCCACCAGTGACCCCGGGACAGGCACCCCTGATACGCAGTATTTT.

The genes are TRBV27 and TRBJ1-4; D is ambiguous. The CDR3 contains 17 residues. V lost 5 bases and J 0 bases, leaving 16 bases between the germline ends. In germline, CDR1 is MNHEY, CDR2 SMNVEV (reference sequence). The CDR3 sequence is CASSTRLRGSTNEKLFF. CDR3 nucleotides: TGTGCCAGCAGTACTAGACTGAGAGGGTCAACTAATGAAAAACTGTTTTTT. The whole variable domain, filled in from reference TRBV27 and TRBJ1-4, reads EAQVTQNPRYLITVTGKKLTVTCSQNMNHEYMSWYRQDPGLGLRQIYYSMNVEVTDKGDVPEGYKVSRKEKRNFPLILESPSPNQTSLYFCASSTRLRGSTNEKLFFGSGTQLSVL.

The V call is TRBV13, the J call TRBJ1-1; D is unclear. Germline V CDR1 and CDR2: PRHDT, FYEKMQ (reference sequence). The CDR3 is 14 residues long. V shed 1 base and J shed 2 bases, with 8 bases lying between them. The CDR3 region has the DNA TGTGCCAGCAGCTTAGCCTTCGAAAACACTGAAGCTTTCTTT. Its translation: CASSLAFENTEAFF.

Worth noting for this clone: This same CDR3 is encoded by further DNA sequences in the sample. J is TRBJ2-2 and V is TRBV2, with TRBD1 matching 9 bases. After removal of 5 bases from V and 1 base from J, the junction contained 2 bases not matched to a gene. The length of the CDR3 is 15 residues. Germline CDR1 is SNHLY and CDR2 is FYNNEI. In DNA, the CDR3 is TGTGCCAGCAGTCCGGGACAGGGGAACACCGGGGAGCTGTTTTTT. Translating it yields CASSPGQGNTGELFF.

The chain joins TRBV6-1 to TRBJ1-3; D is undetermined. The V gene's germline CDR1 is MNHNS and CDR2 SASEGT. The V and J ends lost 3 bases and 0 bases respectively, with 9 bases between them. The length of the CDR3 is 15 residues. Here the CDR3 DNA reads TGTGCCAGCAGTGAGAGTGGTCACTCTGGAAACACCATATATTTT. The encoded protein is CASSESGHSGNTIYF.

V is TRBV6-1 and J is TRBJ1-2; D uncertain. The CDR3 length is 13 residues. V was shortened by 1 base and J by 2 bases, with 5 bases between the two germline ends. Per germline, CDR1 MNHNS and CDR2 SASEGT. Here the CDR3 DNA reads TGTGCCAGCAGTGAAGTGGCCAACTATGGCTACACCTTC. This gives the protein CASSEVANYGYTF.

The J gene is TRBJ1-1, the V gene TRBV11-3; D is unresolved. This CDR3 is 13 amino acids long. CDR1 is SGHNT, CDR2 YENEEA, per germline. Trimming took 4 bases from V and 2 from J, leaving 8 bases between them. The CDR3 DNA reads TGTGCCAGCAGCTCCTCCTTCAACACTGAAGCTTTCTTT. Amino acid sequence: CASSSSFNTEAFF.

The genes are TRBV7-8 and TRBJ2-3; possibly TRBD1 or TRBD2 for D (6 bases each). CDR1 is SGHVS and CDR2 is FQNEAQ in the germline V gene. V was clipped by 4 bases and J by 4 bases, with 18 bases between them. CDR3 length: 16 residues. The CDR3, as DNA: TGTGCCAGCAGCTACGGCCGGGGGCCGAGGGCAGATACGCAGTATTTT. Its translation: CASSYGRGPRADTQYF.

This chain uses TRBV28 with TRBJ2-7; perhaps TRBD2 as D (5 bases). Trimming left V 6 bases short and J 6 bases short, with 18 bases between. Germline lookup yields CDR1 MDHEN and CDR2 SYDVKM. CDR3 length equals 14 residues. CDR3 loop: CASSQLGSLREQYF. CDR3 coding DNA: TGTGCCAGCAGCCAACTAGGGAGTTTGCGCGAGCAGTACTTC.

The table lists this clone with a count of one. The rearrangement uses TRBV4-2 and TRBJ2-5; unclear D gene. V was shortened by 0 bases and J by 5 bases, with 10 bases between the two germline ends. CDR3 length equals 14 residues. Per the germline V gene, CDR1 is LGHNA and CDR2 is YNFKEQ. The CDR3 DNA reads TGTGCCAGCAGCCAAGATGGGTTTAAGGAGACCCAGTACTTC. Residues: CASSQDGFKETQYF.

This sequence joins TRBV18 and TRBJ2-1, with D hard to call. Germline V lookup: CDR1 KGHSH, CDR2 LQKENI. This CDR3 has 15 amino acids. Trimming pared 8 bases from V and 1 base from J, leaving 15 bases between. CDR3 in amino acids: CASTSTIQSYNEQFF. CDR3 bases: TGTGCCAGCACCTCTACCATCCAATCCTACAATGAGCAGTTCTTC.

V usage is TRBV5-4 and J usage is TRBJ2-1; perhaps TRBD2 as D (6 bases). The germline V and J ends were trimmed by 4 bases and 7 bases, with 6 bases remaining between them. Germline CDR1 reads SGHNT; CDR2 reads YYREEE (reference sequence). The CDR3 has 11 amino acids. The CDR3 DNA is TGTGCCAGCAGCCGGGGGAATGAGCAGTTCTTC. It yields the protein CASSRGNEQFF.

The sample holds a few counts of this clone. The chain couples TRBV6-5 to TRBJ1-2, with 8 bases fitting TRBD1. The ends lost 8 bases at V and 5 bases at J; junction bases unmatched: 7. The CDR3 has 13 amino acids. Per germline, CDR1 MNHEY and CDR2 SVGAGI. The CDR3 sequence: CASGRTGLYGYTF. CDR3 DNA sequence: TGTGCCAGCGGTCGGACAGGGTTATATGGCTACACCTTC.

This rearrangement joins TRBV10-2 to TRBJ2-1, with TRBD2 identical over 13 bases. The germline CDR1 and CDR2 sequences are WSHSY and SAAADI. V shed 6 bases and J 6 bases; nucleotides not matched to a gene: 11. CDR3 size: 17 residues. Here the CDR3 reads CASRIQTSGGHVNEQFF. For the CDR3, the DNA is TGCGCCAGCAGGATCCAGACTAGCGGGGGGCACGTCAATGAGCAGTTCTTC.

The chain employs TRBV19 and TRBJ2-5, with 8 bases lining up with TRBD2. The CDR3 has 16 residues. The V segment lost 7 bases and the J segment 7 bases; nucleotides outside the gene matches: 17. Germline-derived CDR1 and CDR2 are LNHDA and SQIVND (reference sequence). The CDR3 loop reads CASTRRSSGVVGTQYF. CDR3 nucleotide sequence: TGTGCCAGTACCCGCCGTAGTAGCGGGGTCGTCGGGACCCAGTACTTC.

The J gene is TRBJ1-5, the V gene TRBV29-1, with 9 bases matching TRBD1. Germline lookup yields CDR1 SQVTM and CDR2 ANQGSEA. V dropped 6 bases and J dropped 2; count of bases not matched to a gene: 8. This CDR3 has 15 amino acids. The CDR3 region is CSVAGTGIGNQPQHF. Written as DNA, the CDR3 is TGCAGCGTGGCCGGGACAGGGATAGGCAATCAGCCCCAGCATTTT.

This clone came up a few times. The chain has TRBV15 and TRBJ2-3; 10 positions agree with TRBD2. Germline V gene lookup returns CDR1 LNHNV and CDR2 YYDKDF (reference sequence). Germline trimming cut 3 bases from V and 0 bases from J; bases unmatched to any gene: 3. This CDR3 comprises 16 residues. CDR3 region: CATSRASGGSTDTQYF. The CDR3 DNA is TGTGCCACCAGCAGGGCTAGCGGGGGTAGCACAGATACGCAGTATTTT.

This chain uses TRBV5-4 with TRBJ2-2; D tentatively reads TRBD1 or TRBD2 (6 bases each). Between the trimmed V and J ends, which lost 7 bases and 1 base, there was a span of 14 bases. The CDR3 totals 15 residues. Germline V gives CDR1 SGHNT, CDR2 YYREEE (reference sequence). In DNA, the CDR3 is TGTGCCAGCGCGACCGGGGGCCTGAACACCGGGGAGCTGTTTTTT. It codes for CASATGGLNTGELFF.

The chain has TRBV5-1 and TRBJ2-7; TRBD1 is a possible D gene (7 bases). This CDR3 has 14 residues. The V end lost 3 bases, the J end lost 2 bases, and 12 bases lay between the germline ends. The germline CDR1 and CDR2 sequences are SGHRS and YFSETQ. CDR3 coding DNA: TGCGCCAGCAGCTCGCGGGACAGTACCTACGAGCAGTACTTC. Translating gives CASSSRDSTYEQYF.

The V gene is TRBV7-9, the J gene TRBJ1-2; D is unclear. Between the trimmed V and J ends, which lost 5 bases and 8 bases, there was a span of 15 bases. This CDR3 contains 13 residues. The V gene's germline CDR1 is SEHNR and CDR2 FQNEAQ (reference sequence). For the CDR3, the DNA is TGTGCCAGCAGCCACGCCGGGTCCACCGGCTACACCTTC. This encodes CASSHAGSTGYTF. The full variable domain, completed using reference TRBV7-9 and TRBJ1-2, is DTGVSQNPRHKITKRGQNVTFRCDPISEHNRLYWYRQTLGQGPEFLTYFQNEAQLEKSRLLSDRFSAERPKGSFSTLEIQRTEQGDSAMYLCASSHAGSTGYTFGSGTRLTVV.

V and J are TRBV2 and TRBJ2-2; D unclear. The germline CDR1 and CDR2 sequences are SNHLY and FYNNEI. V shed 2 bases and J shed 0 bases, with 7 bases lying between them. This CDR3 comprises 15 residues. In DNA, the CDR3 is TGTGCCAGCAGTGAACAGTCTCCGAACACCGGGGAGCTGTTTTTT. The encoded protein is CASSEQSPNTGELFF.